The 19 T cell receptor beta chains below were found in one sample sequenced in a study of blood T cells in healthy people across ages. A second PCR of roughly 7 to 11 cycles used a sample-barcoded 5' primer and a J-beta primer mix. TCRdb re-derived calls from the 5' RACE reads in MiXCR, one entry per CDR3 protein. The repertoire holds hundreds of thousands of distinct CDR3 sequences, with more than 20% as singletons. The sequenced material came from blood. The origin of the receptors is a man aged 65-85 years in good health.

The rearrangement joins TRBV19 to TRBJ2-3, with D unclear. The CDR3 loop spans 15 amino acids. Trimming shortened V by 10 bases and J by 0 bases, and 17 bases separated the two germline ends. Germline loops: CDR1 LNHDA, CDR2 SQIVND (reference sequence). The CDR3 loop reads CAISRVGDSTDTQYF. The CDR3 coding sequence is TGTGCCATTTCCCGAGTGGGCGACAGCACAGATACGCAGTATTTT.

There are a few counts of this clonotype. The rearrangement uses TRBV20-1 and TRBJ2-2, with 7 bases aligning to TRBD1. The germline V gene has CDR1 DFQATT and CDR2 SNEGSKA (reference sequence). This CDR3 spans 16 amino acids. J was trimmed by 1 base and V by 5 bases; bases with no gene match: 10. The CDR3 reads CSAPYTGTENTGELFF. The CDR3 bases are TGCAGTGCTCCCTATACCGGGACAGAGAACACCGGGGAGCTGTTTTTT.

The CDR3 DNA sequence: TGTGCCAGCAGCGAGGGTGCCCGCGAAAAACTGTTTTTT. It translates to CASSEGAREKLFF. V usage is TRBV7-8 and J usage is TRBJ1-4, with D uncertain. The germline V gene has CDR1 SGHVS and CDR2 FQNEAQ. The CDR3 has 13 amino acids. V was pared by 5 bases and J by 8 bases, with 12 bases between.

Regarding this clonotype: Relative to the germline gene, one junction end is altered; a read error may explain this. The CDR3 coding sequence is TGCGCCAGCAGCGTCCGCGACAGGGGAGATATGCAGTATTTT. It translates to CASSVRDRGDMQYF. The V call is TRBV5-1, the J call TRBJ2-3; 8 bases match TRBD1. CDR3 length: 14 residues. Germline lookup yields CDR1 SGHRS and CDR2 YFSETQ.

This clonotype has a handful of counts. This chain links TRBV20-1 with TRBJ2-3; 8 nucleotides agree with TRBD2. This CDR3 has 15 residues. Germline assignment: CDR1 DFQATT and CDR2 SNEGSKA (reference sequence). Trimming cost V 5 bases and J 0 bases; bases outside gene matches: 7. DNA of the CDR3: TGCAGTGCTCGGGCCTCTAGCGGGAGCACAGATACGCAGTATTTT. Protein: CSARASSGSTDTQYF.

V gene TRBV4-1 combines with J gene TRBJ2-1; 8 positions match TRBD2. CDR1 is MGHRA, CDR2 YSYEKL, per germline. V lost 1 base, J lost 7 bases, and 6 bases stayed unmatched. This CDR3 spans 15 amino acids. Written as DNA, the CDR3 is TGCGCCAGCAGCCAAGTTGCGGGAGGATGGAATGAGCAGTTCTTC. Translating it yields CASSQVAGGWNEQFF.

Details on this clonotype: A read error may be the cause here, since a much bigger clone is one base away. The V gene is TRBV6-2 or TRBV6-3, the J gene TRBJ2-7, with D perhaps TRBD1 (5 bases). The V and J ends lost 6 bases and 1 base respectively, with 10 bases between them. This CDR3 contains 13 residues. Germline CDR1 and CDR2: MNHEY and SVGEGT. The CDR3 sequence: CASSPYRSYEQYF. CDR3 bases: TGTGCCAGCAGCCCTTACAGGTCCTACGAGCAGTACTTC.

This clonotype was seen only a few times. The chain carries TRBV11-2 and TRBJ2-7; 8 nucleotides agree with TRBD2. CDR3 length: 15 residues. With 1 base clipped from V and 0 bases from J, the junction kept 2 bases outside the gene matches. Per the germline V gene, CDR1 is SGHAT and CDR2 is FQNNGV. The CDR3 loop reads CASSLGLANSYEQYF. The CDR3 bases are TGTGCCAGCAGCTTAGGACTAGCGAACTCCTACGAGCAGTACTTC.

The V and J genes are TRBV10-3 and TRBJ2-5; no reliable D call. The tail of the sequence fits TRBJ2-7 better, so the J call may be wrong. Germline V gene lookup returns CDR1 ENHRY and CDR2 SYGVKD. The CDR3 extends over 15 amino acids. Here the CDR3 DNA reads TGTGCCATCAGTGAAAGGGCCTTAAGCTCCTACGAGCAGTACTTC. This gives the protein CAISERALSSYEQYF.

The V call is TRBV24-1, the J call TRBJ2-5, with TRBD1 as a possible D gene (6 bases). The CDR3 has 14 amino acids. V was cut by 3 bases and J by 5 bases, with 12 bases left in between. Per the germline V gene, CDR1 is KGHDR and CDR2 is SFDVKD. CDR3 protein: CATSDPQGLETQYF. DNA of the CDR3: TGTGCCACCAGTGATCCACAGGGCTTGGAGACCCAGTACTTC.

This clonotype was observed a few times. The rearrangement joins TRBV20-1 to TRBJ2-5; D uncertain. This CDR3 region has 16 residues. The V gene's germline CDR1 is DFQATT and CDR2 SNEGSKA (reference sequence). V gave up 3 bases and J gave up 1 base, with 18 bases separating them. The CDR3 loop is CSASTALLAVQETQYF. The CDR3 DNA follows: TGCAGTGCTAGCACAGCCCTTTTAGCAGTCCAAGAGACCCAGTACTTC.

V and J are TRBV6-6 and TRBJ2-1, with D unresolved. Trimming stripped 4 bases from V and 7 bases from J, with 11 bases between. Germline lookup yields CDR1 MNHNY and CDR2 SVGAGI (reference sequence). This CDR3 is built from 13 residues. CDR3 amino acids: CASSSSDGNEQFF. The CDR3, as DNA: TGTGCCAGCAGTTCATCGGACGGTAATGAGCAGTTCTTC.

Many counts were recorded for this clonotype. The chain employs TRBV20-1 and TRBJ2-7; D remains unclear. The germline CDR1 and CDR2 sequences are DFQATT and SNEGSKA (reference sequence). The V and J ends lost 2 bases and 3 bases respectively, with 5 bases between them. This CDR3 comprises 11 residues. CDR3 in DNA: TGCAGTGCTAGAACCGGCTACGAGCAGTACTTC. This codes for CSARTGYEQYF.

This clonotype has a handful of counts. V and J are TRBV10-3 and TRBJ2-5; 9 bases line up with TRBD2. There are 14 residues in the CDR3. Germline V gene data show CDR1 as ENHRY and CDR2 as SYGVKD. V was clipped by 6 bases and J by 5 bases; unmatched bases: 7. CDR3 amino acids: CAISNSGSGETQYF. The CDR3 bases are TGTGCCATCAGCAATAGCGGGAGCGGGGAGACCCAGTACTTC.

In regard to this clonotype: A much larger clone sits a single nucleotide away, making a read error possible. The V and J genes are TRBV28 and TRBJ1-5; D gene ambiguous. The germline V gene has CDR1 MDHEN and CDR2 SYDVKM. V gave up 7 bases and J gave up 0 bases, with 7 bases separating them. The CDR3 covers 13 residues. The CDR3 here is CASIFGSNQPQHF. CDR3 sequence (DNA): TGTGCCAGCATCTTCGGTAGCAATCAGCCCCAGCATTTT.

The rearrangement joins TRBV27 to TRBJ2-5, with 13 bases identical to TRBD2. The J call is doubtful: the DNA matches TRBJ2-1 better. The CDR3 consists of 15 residues. The germline gives CDR1 MNHEY, CDR2 SMNVEV (reference sequence). CDR3 sequence: CASRAGTSGDNEQFF. For the CDR3, the DNA is TGTGCCAGCAGGGCCGGGACTAGCGGGGACAATGAGCAGTTCTTC.

The table lists this clonotype with a few counts. The V call is TRBV20-1, the J call TRBJ2-5; TRBD1 might be the D (5 bases). Germline CDR1 reads DFQATT; CDR2 reads SNEGSKA (reference sequence). With 3 bases removed from V and 4 bases from J, the gap between germline ends came to 12 bases. The CDR3 spans 13 residues. Written as DNA, the CDR3 is TGCAGTGCTAGGCGTAGGGGCGGAGAGACCCAGTACTTC. Translated: CSARRRGGETQYF.

The rearrangement uses TRBV18 and TRBJ2-7, with D perhaps TRBD1 (6 bases). Germline V CDR1 and CDR2: KGHSH, LQKENI. V dropped 1 base and J dropped 1 base, with 11 bases sitting between them. The CDR3 covers 15 residues. This CDR3 is CASSPRRDTSYEQYF. CDR3 DNA sequence: TGTGCCAGCTCACCACGAAGGGACACTTCCTACGAGCAGTACTTC.

This chain joins TRBV5-1 and TRBJ2-5; D perhaps matches TRBD2 (6 bases). The V and J ends lost 1 base and 4 bases respectively, with 8 bases between them. CDR3 length: 13 residues. In germline, CDR1 is SGHRS, CDR2 YFSETQ. The CDR3 loop reads CASSLPRGETQYF. For the CDR3, the DNA is TGCGCCAGCAGCTTGCCGCGGGGAGAGACCCAGTACTTC.